The source of this T cell receptor beta chain is a study of T-cell reconstitution after alpha-beta-depleted transplantation in children. On this clonotype: Its target is unknown.

Study results and limitations: At around two months after transplant, the alpha-beta T cells were reportedly derived from several hundred expanded clones that came from non-depleted graft cells. Diversity of TCRbeta at day 60 was high in some patients, arising from surviving recipient T cells and thymic progenitors.

TCRbeta library preparation incorporated unique molecular identifiers. TCRdb used MiXCR to reprocess the PCR reads, holding one entry per CDR3 protein. This table holds 500,000 to 600,000 distinct CDR3 sequences, 25% to 30% found once. Germline lookup yields CDR1 MDHEN and CDR2 SYDVKM. The CDR3 runs to 15 residues. The trim removed 6 bases at V and 10 bases at J, leaving 14 bases unmatched. This sequence joins TRBV28 and TRBJ2-1; TRBD2 matches at 8 bases. Specimen: PBMCs, collected before TCRalphabeta/CD19-depleted stem cell transplant. The clonotype comes from a boy under three years old with Wiskott-Aldrich syndrome, due to receive a stem cell transplant. CDR3 sequence: CASSSPWTLAGEQFF. The DNA for the CDR3 is TGTGCCAGCAGCTCCCCCTGGACCTTAGCGGGGGAGCAGTTCTTC.